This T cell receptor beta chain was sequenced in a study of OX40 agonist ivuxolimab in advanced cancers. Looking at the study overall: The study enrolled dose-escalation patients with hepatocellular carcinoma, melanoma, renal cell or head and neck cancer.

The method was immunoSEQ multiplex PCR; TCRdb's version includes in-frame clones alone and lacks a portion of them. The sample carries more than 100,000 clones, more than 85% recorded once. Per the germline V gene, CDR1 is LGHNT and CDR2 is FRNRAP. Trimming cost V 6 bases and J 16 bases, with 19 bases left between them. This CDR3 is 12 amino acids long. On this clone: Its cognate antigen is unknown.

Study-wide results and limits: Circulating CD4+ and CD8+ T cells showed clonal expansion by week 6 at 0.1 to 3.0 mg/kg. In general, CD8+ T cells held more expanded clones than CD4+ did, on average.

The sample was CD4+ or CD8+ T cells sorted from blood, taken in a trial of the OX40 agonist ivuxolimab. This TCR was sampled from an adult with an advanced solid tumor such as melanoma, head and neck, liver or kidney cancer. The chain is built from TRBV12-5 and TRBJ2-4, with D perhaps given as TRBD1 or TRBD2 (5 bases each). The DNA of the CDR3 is TGTGCTAGTGGACCTCCCGGGACCCGGGTATACTTC. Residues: CASGPPGTRVYF. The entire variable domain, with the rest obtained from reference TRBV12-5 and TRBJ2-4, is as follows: DARVTQTPRHKVTEMGQEVTMRCQPILGHNTVFWYRQTMMQGLELLAYFRNRAPLDDSGMPKDRFSAEMPDATLATLKIQPSEPRDSAVYFCASGPPGTRVYFGAGTRLSVL.